A selection of T cell receptor beta chains follows, all from one sample in a study of identical twins' blood T cells. Using its own MiXCR run on the 5' RACE reads, TCRdb lists one record per CDR3 protein. The sample has a few hundred thousand distinct CDR3 sequences; approximately 30% are singletons. Sequenced material: PBMCs. These receptors all come from a woman aged 18-49 years in good health. Both conserved end residues are part of each CDR3. Size is omitted from some rows. Given values are once, few, many or a class for expanded clones.

V gene	CDR3 length	clone size	CDR3 protein
TRBV12-3/TRBV12-4	15	few	CASSLGTSGKDTQYF
TRBV4-2	16	NA	CASSPGLEPYSDTQYF
TRBV5-1	15	NA	CASSLTAYSGNTIYF
TRBV5-1	15	once	CASSLANRGNTEAFF
TRBV20-1	12	NA	CSADGRHTEAFF
TRBV7-2	14	few	CASSFYSGSGELFF
TRBV6-6	13	NA	CASSDRLGNEQFF
TRBV29-1	12	NA	CSFNPGGNEQFF
TRBV5-1	13	many	CASRRSLNTEAFF
TRBV29-1	10	few	CSVERLPQYF
TRBV12-3/TRBV12-4	15	few	CASSLTSGYINEQFF